A single sample gave rise to the 21 T cell receptor beta chains below, sequenced in a study of tumor-infiltrating lymphocytes in glioblastoma multiforme. Three nested ARM-PCR rounds with V-beta and C-beta primers built TCRB libraries. MiXCR was run by TCRdb on the multiplex PCR reads, yielding one entry per CDR3 protein. The data contain some 32,000 distinct CDR3 sequences, under 70% of them singletons. The sequenced material came from brain tumor tissue. These receptors were collected from a male donor with glioblastoma.

On this clonotype: A read error may account for a junction end that differs from germline. This chain links TRBV7-9 with TRBJ1-5; TRBD1 aligns across 7 bases. CDR3 length: 16 residues. Germline V gene sequence: CDR1 SEHNR, CDR2 FQNEAQ (reference sequence). CDR3 coding DNA: TGTGCCAGCAGTCTAGGAGGGGGCTGGTGGAATCGGCCCCAGCATTTT. Translating it yields CASSLGGGWWNRPQHF.

On this clonotype: Relative to the germline gene, one junction end is altered; a read error may explain this. The CDR3 protein is CSISNRVSGSGKQFF. In DNA form, the CDR3 reads TGTTCCATCAGCAACCGGGTATCGGGTAGTGGTAAGCAGTTCTTC. The chain recombines TRBV10-3 with TRBJ2-1, with unresolved D. The CDR3 loop spans 15 amino acids. Per the germline V gene, CDR1 is ENHRY and CDR2 is SYGVKD.

This clonotype is medium-sized (0.01 to 0.1%) within its sample. CDR3 coding DNA: TGCAGCGTTGGGAGAGGGAGAGATACGCAGTATTTT. As protein: CSVGRGRDTQYF. The rearrangement uses TRBV29-1 and TRBJ2-3; D perhaps matches TRBD2 (5 bases). The germline V gene has CDR1 SQVTM and CDR2 ANQGSEA. The V end was cut by 4 bases, the J end by 5 bases, with 10 bases between. This CDR3 is built from 12 residues.

This chain connects TRBV5-6 to TRBJ2-5; possibly TRBD2 for D (6 bases). Germline CDR1 and CDR2: SGHDT and YYEEEE. There are 13 residues in the CDR3. With 0 bases removed from V and 7 bases from J, the gap between germline ends came to 10 bases. CDR3 amino acids: CASSLEWGGTQYF. As DNA, the CDR3 is TGTGCCAGCAGCTTGGAGTGGGGAGGGACCCAGTACTTC. Full variable domain (missing parts from reference TRBV5-6 and TRBJ2-5): DAGVTQSPTHLIKTRGQQVTLRCSPKSGHDTVSWYQQALGQGPQFIFQYYEEEERQRGNFPDRFSGHQFPNYSSELNVNALLLGDSALYLCASSLEWGGTQYFGPGTRLLVL.

This clonotype was counted at least ten times. A read error is possible here, since a much larger clone lies one base away. J is TRBJ2-1 and V is TRBV20-1, with 8 bases that match TRBD2. Unmatched junction bases numbered 14, after V lost 5 bases and J lost 8 bases. The CDR3 is 15 residues long. Germline lookup yields CDR1 DFQATT and CDR2 SNEGSKA (reference sequence). CDR3 sequence (DNA): TGCAGTGCTCCCTGTGGACTAGCCTCCGACGATGAGCAGTTCTTC. Translated: CSAPCGLASDDEQFF.

The chain joins TRBV29-1 to TRBJ2-3; D is uncertain. This CDR3 has 14 residues. Per germline, CDR1 SQVTM and CDR2 ANQGSEA. Trimming removed 8 bases from V and 5 bases from J, with 20 bases in between. CDR3 region: CSLGPRWRGDTQYF. DNA of the CDR3: TGCAGCTTGGGCCCTCGCTGGAGAGGAGATACGCAGTATTTT.

The gene calls are TRBV7-9 and TRBJ1-2; 7 bases match TRBD1. This CDR3 has 15 residues. V gave up 4 bases and J gave up 4 bases; unmatched junction bases: 9. Germline V lookup: CDR1 SEHNR, CDR2 FQNEAQ (reference sequence). CDR3 nucleotides: TGTGCCAGCAGCTCTTCGGGGGGACAGATCTATGGCTACACCTTC. Its protein is CASSSSGGQIYGYTF. Combining the CDR3 with reference TRBV7-9 and TRBJ1-2 gives the whole variable domain DTGVSQNPRHKITKRGQNVTFRCDPISEHNRLYWYRQTLGQGPEFLTYFQNEAQLEKSRLLSDRFSAERPKGSFSTLEIQRTEQGDSAMYLCASSSSGGQIYGYTFGSGTRLTVV.

This clonotype was found a few times. This may stem from a read error, because a much larger clone lies one nucleotide away. V gene TRBV7-2 combines with J gene TRBJ2-1, with 7 bases identical to TRBD2. CDR3 length: 16 residues. CDR1 is SGHTA and CDR2 is FQGNSA in the germline V gene. CDR3 sequence: CASSTREARTHNDQFF. As DNA, the CDR3 is TGTGCCAGCAGCACCCGGGAGGCTAGGACCCACAATGATCAGTTCTTC.

This clonotype showed up many times. The gene calls are TRBV12-3 or TRBV12-4 and TRBJ1-4; the D gene is possibly TRBD1 (6 bases). CDR3 length equals 13 residues. V lost 5 bases and J 7 bases, leaving 11 bases between the germline ends. The CDR3 DNA follows: TGTGCCAGCAGTGCAGGGGAGGCTGAAAAACTGTTTTTT. This sequence encodes CASSAGEAEKLFF.

As concerns this clonotype: A single base separates this from a much larger clone, so it may be a read error. V gene TRBV5-1 combines with J gene TRBJ2-2; 10 nucleotides line up with TRBD1. Germline V gene sequence: CDR1 SGHRS, CDR2 YFSETQ. V lost 8 bases, J lost 7 bases, and 8 bases stayed unmatched. The CDR3 contains 14 residues. The chain's CDR3 is CASSSGQGNGELFF. CDR3 bases: TGCGCCAGTTCATCGGGACAGGGGAACGGGGAGCTGTTTTTT. Filled out from reference TRBV5-1 and TRBJ2-2, the complete variable domain reads KAGVTQTPRYLIKTRGQQVTLSCSPISGHRSVSWYQQTPGQGLQFLFEYFSETQRNKGNFPGRFSGRQFSNSRSEMNVSTLELGDSALYLCASSSGQGNGELFFGEGSRLTVL.

This clonotype turned up a few times. The chain recombines TRBV7-3 with TRBJ2-3, with no clear D. The V and J ends lost 0 bases and 2 bases respectively, with 9 bases between them. The CDR3 extends over 15 amino acids. CDR1 is SGHTA, CDR2 FQGTGA, per germline. CDR3 sequence reads: CASSLTPVNTDTQYF. The CDR3 DNA reads TGTGCCAGCAGCTTAACTCCGGTAAACACAGATACGCAGTATTTT.

This clonotype has ten or more counts. V and J are TRBV29-1 and TRBJ1-2; D remains unclear. The CDR3 is 13 amino acids. The germline V gene has CDR1 SQVTM and CDR2 ANQGSEA. Between the trimmed V and J ends, which lost 6 bases and 1 base, there was a span of 12 bases. CDR3 sequence reads: CSVKRNGNYGYTF. The CDR3 bases are TGCAGCGTGAAGCGAAACGGTAACTATGGCTACACCTTC.

J is TRBJ1-2 and V is TRBV11-2; D is possibly TRBD1 (6 bases). From germline, CDR1 is SGHAT and CDR2 FQNNGV. V shed 7 bases and J shed 5 bases, with 20 bases lying between them. This CDR3 comprises 15 residues. CDR3 in DNA: TGTGCCAGCACCAAGGTCGGGGGCGCCCCTTATGGCTACACCTTC. It yields the protein CASTKVGGAPYGYTF.

This clonotype was counted at least ten times. V usage is TRBV28 and J usage is TRBJ2-7; TRBD1 or TRBD2 may be the D gene (5 bases each). This CDR3 is 14 amino acids long. Per germline, CDR1 MDHEN and CDR2 SYDVKM. V was cut by 5 bases and J by 3 bases, with 14 bases left in between. CDR3 nucleotide sequence: TGTGCCAGCAGTCCGCCGGGACGGAGCTACGAGCAGTACTTC. Amino acids: CASSPPGRSYEQYF.

The chain carries TRBV29-1 and TRBJ2-7; 7 bases align to TRBD2. With 7 bases clipped from V and 0 bases from J, the junction kept 12 bases outside the gene matches. The CDR3 has 15 amino acids. Per germline, CDR1 SQVTM and CDR2 ANQGSEA. The CDR3 here is CSGTGTNGSSYEQYF. CDR3 in DNA: TGCAGCGGGACTGGGACTAACGGGAGCTCCTACGAGCAGTACTTC.

Ten or more counts support this clonotype. The V call is TRBV7-9, the J call TRBJ2-3, with 9 nucleotides matching TRBD2. This CDR3 region has 14 residues. Losses at the gene ends were 3 bases for V and 9 bases for J; bases not matched to a gene: 7. Germline CDR1 reads SEHNR; CDR2 reads FQNEAQ (reference sequence). DNA of the CDR3: TGTGCCAGCAGCTTCGGGACTAGCAAAAAGACGCAGTATTTT. As protein: CASSFGTSKKTQYF.

The chain joins TRBV29-1 to TRBJ2-2, with no clear D. Deletions cut 6 bases from V and 1 base from J, with 6 bases between. This CDR3 has 12 amino acids. The V gene's germline CDR1 is SQVTM and CDR2 ANQGSEA. The CDR3: CSVGMNTGELFF. CDR3 bases: TGCAGCGTCGGCATGAACACCGGGGAGCTGTTTTTT.

The table lists this clonotype with many counts. CDR3 region: CSVTGVSYNEQFF. CDR3 in DNA: TGCAGTGTAACGGGAGTCTCCTACAATGAGCAGTTCTTC. The chain carries TRBV20-1 and TRBJ2-1; possibly TRBD2 for D (6 bases). The CDR3 spans 13 residues. Germline loops: CDR1 DFQATT, CDR2 SNEGSKA (reference sequence). Trimming pared 7 bases from V and 0 bases from J, leaving 10 bases between.

Regarding this clonotype: The junction shows a germline mismatch at one end, possibly a read error. V usage is TRBV12-3 or TRBV12-4 and J usage is TRBJ1-2; a possible D gene is TRBD1 (6 bases). This CDR3 region has 14 residues. This CDR3 reads CASSLVRGRYGYIF. CDR3 nucleotide sequence: TGTGCCAGCAGTTTAGTCAGGGGCCGCTATGGCTACATCTTC.

The V call is TRBV6-5, the J call TRBJ1-1; D remains ambiguous. Germline lookup yields CDR1 MNHEY and CDR2 SVGAGI. The CDR3 has 13 amino acids. The germline V and J ends were trimmed by 2 bases and 2 bases, with 6 bases remaining between them. Here the CDR3 reads CASSYASNTEAFF. The CDR3 DNA follows: TGTGCCAGCAGTTACGCCTCTAACACTGAAGCTTTCTTT.

This clonotype has just a few counts. The J gene is TRBJ2-7, the V gene TRBV6-5; 10 positions agree with TRBD1. The germline CDR1 and CDR2 sequences are MNHEY and SVGAGI. J gave up 2 bases and V 2 bases, and 3 bases lay outside the gene matches. The CDR3 runs 15 residues. CDR3 nucleotides: TGTGCCAGCAGTTACGGACAGGGGGGGCCCTACGAGCAGTACTTC. Residues: CASSYGQGGPYEQYF.